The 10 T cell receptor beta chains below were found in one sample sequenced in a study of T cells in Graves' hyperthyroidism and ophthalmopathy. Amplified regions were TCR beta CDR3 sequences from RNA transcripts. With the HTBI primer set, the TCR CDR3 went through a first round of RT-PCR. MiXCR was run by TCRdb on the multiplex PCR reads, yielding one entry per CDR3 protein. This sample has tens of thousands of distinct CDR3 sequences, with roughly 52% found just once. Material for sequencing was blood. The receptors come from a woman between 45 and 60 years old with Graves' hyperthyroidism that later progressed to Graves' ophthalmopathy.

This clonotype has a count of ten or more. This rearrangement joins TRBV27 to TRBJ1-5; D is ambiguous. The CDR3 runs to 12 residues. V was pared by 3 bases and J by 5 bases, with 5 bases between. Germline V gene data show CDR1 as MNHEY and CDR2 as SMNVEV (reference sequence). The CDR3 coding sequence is TGTGCCAGCAGTTTTATAGATCAGCCCCAGCATTTT. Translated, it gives CASSFIDQPQHF.

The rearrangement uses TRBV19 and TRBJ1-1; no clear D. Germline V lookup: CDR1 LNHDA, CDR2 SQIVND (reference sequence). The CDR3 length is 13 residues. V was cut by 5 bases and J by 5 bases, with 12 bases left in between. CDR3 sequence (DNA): TGTGCCAGTAGTCTTGAGATCGGAACTGAAGCTTTCTTT. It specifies CASSLEIGTEAFF.

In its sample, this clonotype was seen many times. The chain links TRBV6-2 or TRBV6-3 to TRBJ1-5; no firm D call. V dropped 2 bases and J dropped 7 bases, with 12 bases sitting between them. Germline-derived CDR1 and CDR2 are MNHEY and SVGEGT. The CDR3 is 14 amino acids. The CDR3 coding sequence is TGTGCCAGCAGTTACGAGCGGACGCAACAGCCCCAGCATTTT. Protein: CASSYERTQQPQHF.

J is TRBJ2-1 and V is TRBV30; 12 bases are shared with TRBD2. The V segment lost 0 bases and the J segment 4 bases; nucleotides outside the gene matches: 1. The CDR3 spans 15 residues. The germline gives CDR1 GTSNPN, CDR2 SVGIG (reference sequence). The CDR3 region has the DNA TGTGCCTGGAGTGTAGGACTAGCGGGGTACAATGAGCAGTTCTTC. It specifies CAWSVGLAGYNEQFF.

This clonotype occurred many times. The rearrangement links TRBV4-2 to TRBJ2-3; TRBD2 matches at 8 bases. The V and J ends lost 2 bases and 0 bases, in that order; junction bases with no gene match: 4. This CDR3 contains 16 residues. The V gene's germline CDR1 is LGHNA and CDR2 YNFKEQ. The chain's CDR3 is CASSQPTSGSTDTQYF. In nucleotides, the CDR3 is TGTGCCAGCAGCCAACCCACTAGCGGTAGCACAGATACGCAGTATTTT.

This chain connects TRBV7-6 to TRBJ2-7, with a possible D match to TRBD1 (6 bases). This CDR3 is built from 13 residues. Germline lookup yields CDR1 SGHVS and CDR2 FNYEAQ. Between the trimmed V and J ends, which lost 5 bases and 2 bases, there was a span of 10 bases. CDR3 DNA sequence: TGTGCCAGCAGCCCACAGGGCACCTACGAGCAGTACTTC. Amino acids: CASSPQGTYEQYF.

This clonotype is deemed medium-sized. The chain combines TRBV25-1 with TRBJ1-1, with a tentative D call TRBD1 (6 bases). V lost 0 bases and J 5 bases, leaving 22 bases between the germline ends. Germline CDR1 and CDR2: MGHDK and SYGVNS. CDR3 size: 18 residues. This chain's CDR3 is CASSEYYPFVGGATEAFF. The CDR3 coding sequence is TGTGCCAGCAGTGAATATTACCCATTCGTCGGGGGCGCGACTGAAGCTTTCTTT.

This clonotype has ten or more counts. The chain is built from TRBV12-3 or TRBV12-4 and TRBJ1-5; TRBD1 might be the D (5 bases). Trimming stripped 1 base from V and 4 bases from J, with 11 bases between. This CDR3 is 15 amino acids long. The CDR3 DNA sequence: TGTGCCAGCAGTTTAGGGCAGGGAGAGAATCAGCCCCAGCATTTT. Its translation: CASSLGQGENQPQHF.

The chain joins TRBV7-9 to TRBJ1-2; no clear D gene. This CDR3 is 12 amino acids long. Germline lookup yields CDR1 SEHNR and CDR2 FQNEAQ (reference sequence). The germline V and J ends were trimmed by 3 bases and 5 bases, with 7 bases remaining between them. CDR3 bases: TGTGCCAGCAGCTTTGCCAGTTATGGCTACACCTTC. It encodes CASSFASYGYTF.

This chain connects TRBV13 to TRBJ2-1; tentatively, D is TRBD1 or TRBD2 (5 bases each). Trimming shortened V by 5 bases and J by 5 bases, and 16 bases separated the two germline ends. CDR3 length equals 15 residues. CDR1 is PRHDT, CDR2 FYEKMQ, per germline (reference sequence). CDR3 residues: CASSLKAGSNNEQFF. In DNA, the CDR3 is TGTGCCAGCAGCCTAAAGGCAGGGAGTAACAATGAGCAGTTCTTC.